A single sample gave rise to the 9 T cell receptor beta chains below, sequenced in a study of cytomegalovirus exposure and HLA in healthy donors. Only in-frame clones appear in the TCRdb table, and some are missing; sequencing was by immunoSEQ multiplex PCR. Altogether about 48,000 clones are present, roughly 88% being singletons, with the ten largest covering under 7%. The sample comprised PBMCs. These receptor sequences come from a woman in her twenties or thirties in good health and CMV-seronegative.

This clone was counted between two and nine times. The CDR3 region has the DNA TGTGCCAGCAGCCCCCATCTAGCGGGGGCGTACCAAGAGACCCAGTACTTC. It yields the protein CASSPHLAGAYQETQYF. The chain recombines TRBV11-1 with TRBJ2-5, with 10 nucleotides matching TRBD2. The CDR3 totals 17 residues. Germline loops: CDR1 SGHAT, CDR2 FQDESV (reference sequence). Germline trimming cut 5 bases from V and 0 bases from J; bases unmatched to any gene: 9. Variable domain in full (rest from reference TRBV11-1 and TRBJ2-5): EAEVAQSPRYKITEKSQAVAFWCDPISGHATLYWYRQILGQGPELLVQFQDESVVDDSQLPKDRFSAERLKGVDSTLKIQPAELGDSAMYLCASSPHLAGAYQETQYFGPGTRLLVL.

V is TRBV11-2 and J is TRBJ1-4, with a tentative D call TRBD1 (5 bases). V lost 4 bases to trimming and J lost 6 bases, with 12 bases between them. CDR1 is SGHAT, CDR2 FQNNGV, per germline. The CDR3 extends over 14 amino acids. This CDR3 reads CASSWWGDDEKLFF. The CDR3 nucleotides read TGTGCCAGCAGCTGGTGGGGGGATGATGAAAAACTGTTTTTT.

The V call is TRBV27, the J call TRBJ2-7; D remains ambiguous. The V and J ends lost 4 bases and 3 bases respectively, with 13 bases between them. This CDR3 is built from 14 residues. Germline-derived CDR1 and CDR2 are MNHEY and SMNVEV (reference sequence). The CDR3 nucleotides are TGTGCCAGCAGTTCCCGGCCAGGTTTCTACGAGCAGTACTTC. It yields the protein CASSSRPGFYEQYF.

The CDR3 is CASSLAPAGRYEKLFF. Here the CDR3 DNA reads TGTGCCAGCAGCTTGGCCCCGGCAGGGCGGTACGAAAAACTGTTTTTT. The chain links TRBV5-5 to TRBJ1-4; D possibly corresponds to TRBD1 (5 bases). Trimming removed 0 bases at V and 8 bases at J, with 17 bases between. Germline assignment: CDR1 SGHKS and CDR2 YYEKEE (reference sequence). This CDR3 comprises 16 residues.

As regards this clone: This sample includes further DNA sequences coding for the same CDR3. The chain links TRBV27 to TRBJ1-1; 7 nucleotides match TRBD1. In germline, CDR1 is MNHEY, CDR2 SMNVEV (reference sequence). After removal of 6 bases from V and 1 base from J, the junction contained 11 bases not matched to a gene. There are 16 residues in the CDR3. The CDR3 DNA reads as TGTGCCAGCAGCCTACAGGGGTTTGTCGGGAACACTGAAGCTTTCTTT. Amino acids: CASSLQGFVGNTEAFF.

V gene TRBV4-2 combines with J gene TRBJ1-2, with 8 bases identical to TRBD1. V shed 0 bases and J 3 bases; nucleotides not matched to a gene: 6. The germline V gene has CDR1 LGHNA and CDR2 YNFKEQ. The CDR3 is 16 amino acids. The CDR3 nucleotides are TGTGCCAGCAGCCAAGATCAATACAGGGGGGACTATGGCTACACCTTC. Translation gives CASSQDQYRGDYGYTF.

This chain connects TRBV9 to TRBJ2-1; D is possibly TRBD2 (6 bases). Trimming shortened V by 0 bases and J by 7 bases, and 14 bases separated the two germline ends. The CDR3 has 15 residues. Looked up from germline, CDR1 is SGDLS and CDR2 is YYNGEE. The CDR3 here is CASSVESGGGNEQFF. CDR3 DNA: TGTGCCAGCAGCGTAGAGTCCGGGGGAGGAAATGAGCAGTTCTTC.

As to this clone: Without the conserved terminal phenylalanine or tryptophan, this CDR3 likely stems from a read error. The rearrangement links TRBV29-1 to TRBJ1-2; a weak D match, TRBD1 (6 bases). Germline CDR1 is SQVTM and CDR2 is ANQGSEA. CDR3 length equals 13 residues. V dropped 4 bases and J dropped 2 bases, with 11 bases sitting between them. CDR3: CSVGRGQNYGYTL. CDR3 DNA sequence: TGCAGCGTTGGGAGAGGACAGAACTATGGCTACACCCTC.

The CDR3 here is CASSKALWMSGQGGGDEKLFF. The CDR3 bases are TGTGCCAGCAGCAAAGCGCTTTGGATGTCAGGACAGGGCGGGGGAGATGAAAAACTGTTTTTT. This chain joins TRBV21-1 and TRBJ1-4; the tabulated D call, TRBD1, remains unverified against the DNA. TRBV21-1 is assigned pseudogene status. This CDR3 has 21 residues.